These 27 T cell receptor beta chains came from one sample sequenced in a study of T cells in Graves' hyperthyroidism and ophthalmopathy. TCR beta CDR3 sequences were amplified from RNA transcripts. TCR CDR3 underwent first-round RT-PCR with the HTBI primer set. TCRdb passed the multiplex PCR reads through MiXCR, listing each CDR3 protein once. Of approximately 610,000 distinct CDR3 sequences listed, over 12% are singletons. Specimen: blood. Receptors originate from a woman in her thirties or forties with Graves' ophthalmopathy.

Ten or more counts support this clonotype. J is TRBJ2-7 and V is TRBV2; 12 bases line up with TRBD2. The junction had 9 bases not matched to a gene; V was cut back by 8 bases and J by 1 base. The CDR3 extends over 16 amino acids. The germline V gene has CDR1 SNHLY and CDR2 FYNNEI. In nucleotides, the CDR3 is TGTGCCAGCCAAGAACTAGCGGGAGGTGGGTCCTACGAGCAGTACTTC. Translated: CASQELAGGGSYEQYF.

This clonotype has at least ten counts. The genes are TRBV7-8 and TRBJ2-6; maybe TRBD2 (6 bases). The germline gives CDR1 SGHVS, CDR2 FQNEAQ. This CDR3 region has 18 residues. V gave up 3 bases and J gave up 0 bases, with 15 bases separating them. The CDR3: CASSLVGLDFSGANVLTF. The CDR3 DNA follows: TGTGCCAGCAGCTTGGTGGGACTCGATTTCTCTGGGGCCAACGTCCTGACTTTC. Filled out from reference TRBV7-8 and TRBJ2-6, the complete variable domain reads GAGVSQSPRYKVAKRGQDVALRCDPISGHVSLFWYQQALGQGPEFLTYFQNEAQLDKSGLPSDRFFAERPEGSVSTLKIQRTQQEDSAVYLCASSLVGLDFSGANVLTFGAGSRLTVL.

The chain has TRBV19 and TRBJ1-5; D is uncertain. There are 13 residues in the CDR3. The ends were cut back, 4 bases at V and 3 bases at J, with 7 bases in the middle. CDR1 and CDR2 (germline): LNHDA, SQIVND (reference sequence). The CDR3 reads CASSTELNQPQHF. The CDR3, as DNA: TGTGCCAGTAGTACGGAACTCAATCAGCCCCAGCATTTT.

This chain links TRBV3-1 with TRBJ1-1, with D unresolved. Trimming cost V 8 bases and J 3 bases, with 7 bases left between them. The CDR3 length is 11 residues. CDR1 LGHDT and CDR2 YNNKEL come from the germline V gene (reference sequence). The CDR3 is CASGKYTEAFF. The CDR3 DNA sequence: TGTGCCAGCGGGAAATACACTGAAGCTTTCTTT. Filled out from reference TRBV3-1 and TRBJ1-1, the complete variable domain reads DTAVSQTPKYLVTQMGNDKSIKCEQNLGHDTMYWYKQDSKKFLKIMFSYNNKELIINETVPNRFSPKSPDKAHLNLHINSLELGDSAVYFCASGKYTEAFFGQGTRLTVV.

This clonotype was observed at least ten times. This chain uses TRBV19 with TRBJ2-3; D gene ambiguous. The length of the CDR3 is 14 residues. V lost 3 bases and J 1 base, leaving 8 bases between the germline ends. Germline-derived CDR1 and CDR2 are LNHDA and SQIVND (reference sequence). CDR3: CASSILAGTDTQYF. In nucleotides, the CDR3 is TGTGCCAGTAGTATCTTGGCTGGCACAGATACGCAGTATTTT.

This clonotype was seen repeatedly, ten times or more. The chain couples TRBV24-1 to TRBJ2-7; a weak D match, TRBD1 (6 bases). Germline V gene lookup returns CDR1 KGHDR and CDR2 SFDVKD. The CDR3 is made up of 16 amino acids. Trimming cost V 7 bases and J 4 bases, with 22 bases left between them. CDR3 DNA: TGTGCCACCAGACGTTTTCGACTCTGGGGGCTTTACGAGCAGTACTTC. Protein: CATRRFRLWGLYEQYF.

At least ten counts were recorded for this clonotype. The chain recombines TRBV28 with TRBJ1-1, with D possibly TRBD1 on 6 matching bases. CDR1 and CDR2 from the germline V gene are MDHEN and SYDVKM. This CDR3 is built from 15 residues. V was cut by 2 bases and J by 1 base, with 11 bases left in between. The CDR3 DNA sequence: TGTGCCAGCAGTTTAGGGGGGCGCGAGAACACTGAAGCTTTCTTT. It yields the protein CASSLGGRENTEAFF.

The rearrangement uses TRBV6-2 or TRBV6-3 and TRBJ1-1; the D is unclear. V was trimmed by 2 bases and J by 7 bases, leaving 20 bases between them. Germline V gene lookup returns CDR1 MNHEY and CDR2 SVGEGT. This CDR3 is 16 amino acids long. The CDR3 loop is CASSYQINQLTDEAFF. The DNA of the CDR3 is TGTGCCAGCAGTTACCAGATAAACCAATTGACGGATGAAGCTTTCTTT.

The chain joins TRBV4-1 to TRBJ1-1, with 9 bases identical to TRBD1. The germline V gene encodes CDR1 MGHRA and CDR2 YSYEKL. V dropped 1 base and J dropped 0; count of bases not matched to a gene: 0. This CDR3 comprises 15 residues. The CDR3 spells CASSQGQGVNTEAFF. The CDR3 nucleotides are TGCGCCAGCAGCCAAGGACAGGGGGTGAACACTGAAGCTTTCTTT.

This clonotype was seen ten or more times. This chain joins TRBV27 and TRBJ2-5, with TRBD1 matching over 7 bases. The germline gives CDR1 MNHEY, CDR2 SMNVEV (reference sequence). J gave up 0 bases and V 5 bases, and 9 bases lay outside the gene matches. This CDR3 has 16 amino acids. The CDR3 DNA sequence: TGTGCCAGCAGTCCCCACCCAGACAGGGACCAAGAGACCCAGTACTTC. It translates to CASSPHPDRDQETQYF.

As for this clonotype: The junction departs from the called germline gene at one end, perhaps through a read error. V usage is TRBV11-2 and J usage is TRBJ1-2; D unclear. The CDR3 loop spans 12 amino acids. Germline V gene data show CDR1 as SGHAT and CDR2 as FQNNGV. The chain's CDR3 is CASSLTPGHVIF. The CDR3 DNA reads TGTGCCAGCAGCTTAACGCCTGGGCATGTCATTTTC.

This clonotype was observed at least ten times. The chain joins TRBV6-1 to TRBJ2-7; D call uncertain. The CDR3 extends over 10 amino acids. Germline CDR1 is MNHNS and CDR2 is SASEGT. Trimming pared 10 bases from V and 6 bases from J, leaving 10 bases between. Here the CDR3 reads CATGRPEQYF. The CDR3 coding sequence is TGTGCCACCGGACGACCCGAGCAGTACTTC.

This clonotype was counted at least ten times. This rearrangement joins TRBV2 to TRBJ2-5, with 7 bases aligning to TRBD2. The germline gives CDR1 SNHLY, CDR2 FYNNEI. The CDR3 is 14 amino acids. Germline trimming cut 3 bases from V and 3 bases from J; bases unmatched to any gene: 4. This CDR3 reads CASSDELAKETQYF. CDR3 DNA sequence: TGTGCCAGCAGTGATGAACTAGCGAAAGAGACCCAGTACTTC.

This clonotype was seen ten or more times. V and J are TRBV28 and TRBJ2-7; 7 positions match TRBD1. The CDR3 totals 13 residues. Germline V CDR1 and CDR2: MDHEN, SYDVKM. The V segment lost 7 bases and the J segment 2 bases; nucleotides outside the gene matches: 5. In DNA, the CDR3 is TGTGCCAGCACAGGGGGAGATCCCTACGAGCAGTACTTC. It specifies CASTGGDPYEQYF. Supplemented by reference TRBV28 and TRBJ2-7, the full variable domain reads DVKVTQSSRYLVKRTGEKVFLECVQDMDHENMFWYRQDPGLGLRLIYFSYDVKMKEKGDIPEGYSVSREKKERFSLILESASTNQTSMYLCASTGGDPYEQYFGPGTRLTVT.

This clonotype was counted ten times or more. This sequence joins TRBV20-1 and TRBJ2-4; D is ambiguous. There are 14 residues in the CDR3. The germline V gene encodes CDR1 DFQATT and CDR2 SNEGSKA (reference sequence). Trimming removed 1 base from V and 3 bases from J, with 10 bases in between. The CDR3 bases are TGCAGTGCTAGAGGCTCGAGTCACAAAAACATTCAGTACTTC. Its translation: CSARGSSHKNIQYF.

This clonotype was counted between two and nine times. CDR3 loop: CAWTGLPEDEQYF. DNA for the CDR3: TGTGCCTGGACCGGACTTCCCGAGGACGAGCAGTACTTC. The rearrangement uses TRBV30 and TRBJ2-7, with D possibly TRBD2 on 5 matching bases. V was pared by 4 bases and J by 5 bases, with 15 bases between. The V gene's germline CDR1 is GTSNPN and CDR2 SVGIG (reference sequence). The CDR3 extends over 13 amino acids.

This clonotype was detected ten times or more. The CDR3 DNA sequence: TGCGCCAGCAGTGGACAGGGCGGCACCGGGGAGCTGTTTTTT. Encoded protein: CASSGQGGTGELFF. The chain recombines TRBV5-1 with TRBJ2-2; 8 bases match TRBD1. Trimming took 5 bases from V and 4 from J; bases not matched to a gene: 4. The V gene's germline CDR1 is SGHRS and CDR2 YFSETQ. CDR3 length equals 14 residues.

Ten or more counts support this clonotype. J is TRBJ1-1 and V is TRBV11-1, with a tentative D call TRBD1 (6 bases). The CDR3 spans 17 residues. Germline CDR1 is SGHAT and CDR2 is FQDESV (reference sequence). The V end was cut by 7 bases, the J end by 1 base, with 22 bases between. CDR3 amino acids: CASTPPGGANGNTEAFF. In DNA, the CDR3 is TGTGCCAGCACCCCCCCGGGGGGGGCGAATGGGAACACTGAAGCTTTCTTT.

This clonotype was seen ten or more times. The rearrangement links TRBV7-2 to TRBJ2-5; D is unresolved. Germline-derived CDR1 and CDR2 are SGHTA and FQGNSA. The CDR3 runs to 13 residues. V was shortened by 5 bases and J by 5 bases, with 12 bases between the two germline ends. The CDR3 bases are TGTGCCAGCAGCCGAGTAGGGTGGGAGACCCAGTACTTC. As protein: CASSRVGWETQYF.

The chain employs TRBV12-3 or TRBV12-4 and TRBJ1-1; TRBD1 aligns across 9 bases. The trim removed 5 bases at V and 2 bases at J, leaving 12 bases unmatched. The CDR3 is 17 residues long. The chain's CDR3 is CASSMQPGQGGNTEAFF. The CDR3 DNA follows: TGTGCCAGCAGTATGCAGCCGGGACAGGGTGGAAACACTGAAGCTTTCTTT.

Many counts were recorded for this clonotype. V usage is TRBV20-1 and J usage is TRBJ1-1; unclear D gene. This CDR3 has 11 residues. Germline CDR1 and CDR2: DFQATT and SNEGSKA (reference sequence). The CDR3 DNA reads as TGCAGCCCGAAGATGAACACTGAAGCTTTCTTT. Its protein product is CSPKMNTEAFF.

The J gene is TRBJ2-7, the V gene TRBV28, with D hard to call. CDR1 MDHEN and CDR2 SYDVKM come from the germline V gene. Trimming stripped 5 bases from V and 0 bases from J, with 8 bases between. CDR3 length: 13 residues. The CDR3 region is CASSGVDSYEQYF. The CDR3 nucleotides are TGTGCCAGCAGTGGTGTGGACTCCTACGAGCAGTACTTC.

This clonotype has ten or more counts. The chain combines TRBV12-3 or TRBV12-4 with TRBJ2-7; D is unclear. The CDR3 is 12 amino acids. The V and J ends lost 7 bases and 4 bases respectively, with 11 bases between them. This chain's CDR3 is CASTIAPYEQYF. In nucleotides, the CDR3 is TGTGCCAGCACGATCGCCCCTTACGAGCAGTACTTC.

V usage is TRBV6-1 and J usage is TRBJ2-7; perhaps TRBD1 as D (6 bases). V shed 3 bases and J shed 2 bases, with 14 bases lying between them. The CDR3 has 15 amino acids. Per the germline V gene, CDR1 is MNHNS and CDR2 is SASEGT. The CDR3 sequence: CASSDSGTFAYEQYF. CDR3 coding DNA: TGTGCCAGCAGTGATTCCGGGACATTCGCCTACGAGCAGTACTTC.

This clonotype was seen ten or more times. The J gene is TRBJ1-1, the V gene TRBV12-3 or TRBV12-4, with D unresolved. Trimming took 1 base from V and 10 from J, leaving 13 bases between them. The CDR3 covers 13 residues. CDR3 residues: CASSLGTGSGAFF. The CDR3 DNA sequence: TGTGCCAGCAGTTTAGGGACGGGCAGCGGAGCTTTCTTT.

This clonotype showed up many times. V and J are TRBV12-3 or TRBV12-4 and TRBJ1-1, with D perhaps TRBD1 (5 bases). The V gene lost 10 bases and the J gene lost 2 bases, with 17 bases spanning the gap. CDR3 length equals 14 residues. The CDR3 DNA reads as TGTGCCAACACCCCGGGGACGGTCAACACTGAAGCTTTCTTT. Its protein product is CANTPGTVNTEAFF.

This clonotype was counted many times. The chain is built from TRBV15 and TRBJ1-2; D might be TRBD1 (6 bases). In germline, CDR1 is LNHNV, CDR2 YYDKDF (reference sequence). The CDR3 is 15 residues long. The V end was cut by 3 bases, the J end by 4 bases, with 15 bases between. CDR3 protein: CATSSTGRDSYGYTF. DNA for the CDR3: TGTGCCACCAGCAGCACAGGGAGGGATTCCTATGGCTACACCTTC.